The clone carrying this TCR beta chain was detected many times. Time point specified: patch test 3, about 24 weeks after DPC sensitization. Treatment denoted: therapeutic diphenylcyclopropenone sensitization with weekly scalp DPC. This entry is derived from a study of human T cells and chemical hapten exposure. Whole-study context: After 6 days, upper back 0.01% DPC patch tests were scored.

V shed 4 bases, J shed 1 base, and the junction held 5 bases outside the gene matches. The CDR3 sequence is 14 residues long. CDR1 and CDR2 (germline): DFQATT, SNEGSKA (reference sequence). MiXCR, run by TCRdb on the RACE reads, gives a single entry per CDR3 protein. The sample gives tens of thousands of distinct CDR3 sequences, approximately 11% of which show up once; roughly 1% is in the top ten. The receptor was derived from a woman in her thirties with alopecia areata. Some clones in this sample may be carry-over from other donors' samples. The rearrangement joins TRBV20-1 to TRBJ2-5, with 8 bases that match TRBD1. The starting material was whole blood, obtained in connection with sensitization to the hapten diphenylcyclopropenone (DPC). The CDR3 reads CSAIRQGPQETQYF. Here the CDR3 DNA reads TGCAGTGCTATCCGACAGGGGCCCCAAGAGACCCAGTACTTC.